A selection of T cell receptor beta chains follows, all from one sample in a study of T cells of healthy individuals. MiXCR was run by TCRdb on the 5' RACE reads, yielding one entry per CDR3 protein. The sample yields approximately 89,000 distinct CDR3 sequences, 5% seen once. The receptors shown here come from a female donor in good health. The CDR3 runs from the conserved cysteine through the conserved F or W. Each record gives: J gene, D gene, V gene, clone size, CDR3 protein, CDR3 DNA. The D gene is left open where the match is weak. The listing skips clone size in some rows; elsewhere it reads once, few, many or a size class.

j_gene: TRBJ2-1; d_gene: NA; v_gene: TRBV11-2; abundance: many; CDR3aa: CASSLGQHNEQFF; CDR3nt: TGTGCCAGCAGCTTAGGACAGCACAATGAGCAGTTCTTC
j_gene: TRBJ2-7; d_gene: TRBD2; v_gene: TRBV28; abundance: many; CDR3aa: CASSFPRLAGGYEQYF; CDR3nt: TGTGCCAGCAGTTTCCCGAGACTAGCGGGAGGTTACGAGCAGTACTTC
j_gene: TRBJ1-1; d_gene: NA; v_gene: TRBV3-1; abundance: many; CDR3aa: CASSQDLLFKGTEAFF; CDR3nt: TGTGCCAGCAGCCAAGATCTTCTCTTTAAAGGTACTGAAGCTTTCTTT
j_gene: TRBJ2-3; d_gene: TRBD2; v_gene: TRBV6-4; abundance: many; CDR3aa: CASSVQASGKVDTQYF; CDR3nt: TGTGCCAGCAGTGTGCAGGCTAGCGGGAAGGTAGATACGCAGTATTTT
j_gene: TRBJ1-2; d_gene: NA; v_gene: TRBV20-1; abundance: many; CDR3aa: CSARLGDTF; CDR3nt: TGCAGTGCTAGGTTGGGGGACACCTTC
j_gene: TRBJ1-5; d_gene: NA; v_gene: TRBV20-1; abundance: many; CDR3aa: CSAGGSNQPQHF; CDR3nt: TGCAGTGCGGGGGGTTCCAATCAGCCCCAGCATTTT
j_gene: TRBJ2-2; d_gene: TRBD2; v_gene: TRBV9; abundance: many; CDR3aa: CASSPWGGSSGGELFF; CDR3nt: TGTGCCAGCAGCCCATGGGGCGGGAGTAGTGGCGGGGAGCTGTTTTTT
j_gene: TRBJ2-2; d_gene: NA; v_gene: TRBV9; abundance: few; CDR3aa: CASRRNTGELFF; CDR3nt: TGTGCCAGTCGACGGAACACCGGGGAGCTGTTTTTT
j_gene: TRBJ2-1; d_gene: TRBD2; v_gene: TRBV27; abundance: many; CDR3aa: CASSLSQWGRTSGKDEQFF; CDR3nt: TGTGCCAGCAGTTTATCACAATGGGGTAGGACTAGCGGGAAGGATGAGCAGTTCTTC
j_gene: TRBJ2-7; d_gene: NA; v_gene: TRBV7-9; abundance: few; CDR3aa: CASSSRTPGEQYF; CDR3nt: TGTGCCAGCAGCTCCCGGACCCCGGGAGAGCAGTACTTC
j_gene: TRBJ1-1; d_gene: NA; v_gene: TRBV6-2/TRBV6-3; abundance: NA; CDR3aa: CASSYRPGRGRTEAFF; CDR3nt: TGTGCCAGCAGTTATCGCCCGGGCAGGGGACGGACTGAAGCTTTCTTT
j_gene: TRBJ1-6; d_gene: TRBD1; v_gene: TRBV7-2; abundance: many; CDR3aa: CASSNHRGYNSPLHF; CDR3nt: TGTGCCAGCAGCAACCACAGGGGGTATAATTCACCCCTCCACTTT
j_gene: TRBJ2-6; d_gene: NA; v_gene: TRBV7-2; abundance: many; CDR3aa: CASSSQLATGANVLTF; CDR3nt: TGTGCCAGCAGCTCTCAGTTGGCAACTGGGGCCAACGTCCTGACTTTC
j_gene: TRBJ2-7; d_gene: TRBD2; v_gene: TRBV9; abundance: few; CDR3aa: CASSVGGAGVSEQYF; CDR3nt: TGTGCCAGCAGCGTAGGGGGAGCGGGAGTATCCGAGCAGTACTTC
j_gene: TRBJ1-2; d_gene: NA; v_gene: TRBV6-1; abundance: few; CDR3aa: CASTLGARNGYTF; CDR3nt: TGTGCCAGCACTCTAGGGGCGCGTAATGGCTACACCTTC
j_gene: TRBJ2-1; d_gene: TRBD1; v_gene: TRBV5-6; abundance: NA; CDR3aa: CASSWEQDRVLGNEQFF; CDR3nt: TGTGCCAGCAGCTGGGAGCAGGACAGGGTCTTGGGCAATGAGCAGTTCTTC
j_gene: TRBJ1-2; d_gene: NA; v_gene: TRBV6-6; abundance: many; CDR3aa: CASSAKFGQNYGYTF; CDR3nt: TGTGCCAGCAGTGCAAAATTCGGACAGAACTATGGCTACACCTTC
j_gene: TRBJ2-7; d_gene: NA; v_gene: TRBV12-3/TRBV12-4; abundance: many; CDR3aa: CASSLVYEQYF; CDR3nt: TGTGCCAGCAGTTTAGTGTACGAGCAGTACTTC
j_gene: TRBJ1-3; d_gene: TRBD1; v_gene: TRBV12-3/TRBV12-4; abundance: many; CDR3aa: CASSQGQRHYSGNTIYF; CDR3nt: TGTGCCAGCAGTCAGGGACAGCGACATTACTCTGGAAACACCATATATTTT
j_gene: TRBJ1-2; d_gene: NA; v_gene: TRBV6-2/TRBV6-3; abundance: many; CDR3aa: CASSYWAPLEGFYGYTF; CDR3nt: TGTGCCAGCAGTTACTGGGCACCCCTAGAAGGGTTCTATGGCTACACCTTC
j_gene: TRBJ2-3; d_gene: NA; v_gene: TRBV29-1; abundance: many; CDR3aa: CSVEVADTQYF; CDR3nt: TGCAGCGTTGAAGTAGCAGATACGCAGTATTTT
j_gene: TRBJ2-1; d_gene: TRBD1; v_gene: TRBV4-1; abundance: few; CDR3aa: CASSQVGLKDRAVYEQFF; CDR3nt: TGCGCCAGCAGCCAAGTAGGATTAAAGGACAGGGCTGTGTATGAGCAGTTCTTC
j_gene: TRBJ2-6; d_gene: TRBD2; v_gene: TRBV3-1; abundance: few; CDR3aa: CASSPGAGVYFGANVLTF; CDR3nt: TGTGCCAGCAGCCCGGGAGCGGGAGTGTACTTTGGGGCCAACGTCCTGACTTTC
j_gene: TRBJ2-3; d_gene: NA; v_gene: TRBV7-9; abundance: many; CDR3aa: CASSFPLMASSTDTQYF; CDR3nt: TGTGCCAGCAGCTTTCCTCTGATGGCCTCTAGCACAGATACGCAGTATTTT
j_gene: TRBJ2-1; d_gene: TRBD2; v_gene: TRBV2; abundance: many; CDR3aa: CASSGRRGAGGTYNEQFF; CDR3nt: TGTGCCAGCAGTGGGAGGAGGGGAGCGGGAGGGACCTACAATGAGCAGTTCTTC
j_gene: TRBJ2-3; d_gene: NA; v_gene: TRBV7-2; abundance: many; CDR3aa: CASSLDGFTDTQYF; CDR3nt: TGTGCCAGCAGCTTAGACGGGTTCACAGATACGCAGTATTTT
j_gene: TRBJ1-2; d_gene: NA; v_gene: TRBV28; abundance: NA; CDR3aa: CASSLTAGLLDGYTF; CDR3nt: TGTGCCAGCAGTTTAACGGCAGGTCTTCTGGATGGCTACACCTTC
j_gene: TRBJ2-1; d_gene: NA; v_gene: TRBV27; abundance: few; CDR3aa: CASSPQVPDEQFF; CDR3nt: TGTGCCAGCAGTCCCCAGGTGCCCGATGAGCAGTTCTTC
j_gene: TRBJ2-5; d_gene: TRBD2; v_gene: TRBV29-1; abundance: many; CDR3aa: CSVEETGTSLETQYF; CDR3nt: TGCAGCGTTGAGGAAACCGGGACTAGTCTGGAGACCCAGTACTTC
j_gene: TRBJ2-7; d_gene: NA; v_gene: TRBV6-1; abundance: few; CDR3aa: CASSEAPGRPYEQYF; CDR3nt: TGTGCCAGCAGTGAAGCGCCAGGGAGACCCTACGAGCAGTACTTC
j_gene: TRBJ2-5; d_gene: NA; v_gene: TRBV5-4; abundance: few; CDR3aa: CASSPPAEVETQYF; CDR3nt: TGTGCCAGCAGCCCGCCGGCAGAGGTAGAGACCCAGTACTTC
j_gene: TRBJ2-5; d_gene: NA; v_gene: TRBV7-9; abundance: few; CDR3aa: CASSSAAGWQETQYF; CDR3nt: TGTGCCAGCAGCTCGGCGGCGGGGTGGCAAGAGACCCAGTACTTC
j_gene: TRBJ1-2; d_gene: TRBD1; v_gene: TRBV20-1; abundance: few; CDR3aa: CSASSTGPNYGYTF; CDR3nt: TGCAGTGCCTCCTCGACAGGGCCTAACTATGGCTACACCTTC
j_gene: TRBJ1-1; d_gene: NA; v_gene: TRBV12-3/TRBV12-4; abundance: few; CDR3aa: CASSSWYTEAFF; CDR3nt: TGTGCCAGCAGTTCCTGGTACACTGAAGCTTTCTTT
j_gene: TRBJ2-3; d_gene: NA; v_gene: TRBV5-1; abundance: many; CDR3aa: CASSRGHSQDTQYF; CDR3nt: TGCGCCAGCAGCAGGGGACATTCTCAAGATACGCAGTATTTT
j_gene: TRBJ2-1; d_gene: TRBD2; v_gene: TRBV5-1; abundance: many; CDR3aa: CASSRGQGLAVGGSYNEQFF; CDR3nt: TGCGCCAGCAGCCGGGGGCAGGGACTAGCGGTGGGCGGAAGCTACAATGAGCAGTTCTTC
j_gene: TRBJ2-2; d_gene: TRBD1; v_gene: TRBV6-2/TRBV6-3; abundance: many; CDR3aa: CASSSGDRGHGELFF; CDR3nt: TGTGCCAGCAGTTCCGGGGACAGGGGACACGGGGAGCTGTTTTTT